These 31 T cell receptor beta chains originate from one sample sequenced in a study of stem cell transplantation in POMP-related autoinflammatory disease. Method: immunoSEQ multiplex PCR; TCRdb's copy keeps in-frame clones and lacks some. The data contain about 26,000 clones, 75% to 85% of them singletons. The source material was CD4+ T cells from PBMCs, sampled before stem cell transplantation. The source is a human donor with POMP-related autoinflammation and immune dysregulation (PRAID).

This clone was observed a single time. CDR3 DNA: TGTGCCAGCAGACCCGCCGGGACTAGCAATCAGCCCCAGCATTTT. It specifies CASRPAGTSNQPQHF. V gene TRBV6-5 combines with J gene TRBJ1-5; D is possibly TRBD1 (5 bases). The germline V gene encodes CDR1 MNHEY and CDR2 SVGAGI. V dropped 6 bases and J dropped 0 bases, with 12 bases sitting between them. The CDR3 is 15 residues long.

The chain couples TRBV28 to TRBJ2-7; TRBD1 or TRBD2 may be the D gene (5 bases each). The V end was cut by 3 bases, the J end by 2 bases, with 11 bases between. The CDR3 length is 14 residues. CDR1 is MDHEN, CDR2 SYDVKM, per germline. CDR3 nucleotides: TGTGCCAGCAGTTTTACCAGGGACCCCTACGAGCAGTACTTC. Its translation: CASSFTRDPYEQYF.

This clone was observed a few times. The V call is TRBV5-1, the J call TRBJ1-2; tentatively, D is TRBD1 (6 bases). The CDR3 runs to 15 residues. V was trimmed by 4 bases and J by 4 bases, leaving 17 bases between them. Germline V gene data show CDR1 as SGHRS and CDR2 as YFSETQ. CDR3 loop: CASSKGVGAVYGYTF. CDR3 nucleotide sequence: TGCGCCAGCAGCAAGGGGGTCGGGGCGGTCTATGGCTACACCTTC.

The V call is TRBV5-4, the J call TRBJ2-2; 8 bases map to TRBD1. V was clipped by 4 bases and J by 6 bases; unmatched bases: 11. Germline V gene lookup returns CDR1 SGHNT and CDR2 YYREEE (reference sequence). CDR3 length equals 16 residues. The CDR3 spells CASSTRTGSDPGELFF. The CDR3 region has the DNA TGTGCCAGCAGCACACGGACAGGGTCGGACCCCGGGGAGCTGTTTTTT.

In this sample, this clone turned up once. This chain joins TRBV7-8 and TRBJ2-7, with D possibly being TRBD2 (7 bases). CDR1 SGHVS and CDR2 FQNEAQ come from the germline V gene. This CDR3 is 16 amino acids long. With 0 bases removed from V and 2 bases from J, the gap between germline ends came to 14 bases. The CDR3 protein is CASSLAGGGDPYEQYF. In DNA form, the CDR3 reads TGTGCCAGCAGCTTAGCGGGGGGGGGCGACCCCTACGAGCAGTACTTC.

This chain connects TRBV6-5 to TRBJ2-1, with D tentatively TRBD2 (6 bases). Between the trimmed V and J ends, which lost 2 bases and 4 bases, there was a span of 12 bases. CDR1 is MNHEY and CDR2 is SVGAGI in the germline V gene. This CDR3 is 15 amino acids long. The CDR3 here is CASSYRDSTYNEQFF. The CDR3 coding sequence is TGTGCCAGCAGTTACCGGGACTCAACTTACAATGAGCAGTTCTTC.

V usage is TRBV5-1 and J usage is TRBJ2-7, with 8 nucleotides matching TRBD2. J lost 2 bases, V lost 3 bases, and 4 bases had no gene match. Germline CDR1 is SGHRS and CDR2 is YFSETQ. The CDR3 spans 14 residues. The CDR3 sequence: CASSSLGGAYEQYF. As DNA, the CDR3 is TGCGCCAGCAGCTCGCTCGGGGGGGCCTACGAGCAGTACTTC.

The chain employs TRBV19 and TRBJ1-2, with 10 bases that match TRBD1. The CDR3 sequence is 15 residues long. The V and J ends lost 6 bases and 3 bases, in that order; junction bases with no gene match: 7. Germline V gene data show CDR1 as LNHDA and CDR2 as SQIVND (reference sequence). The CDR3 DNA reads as TGTGCCAGTAGCGAGACCGGGACAGGGGACTATGGCTACACCTTC. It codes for CASSETGTGDYGYTF.

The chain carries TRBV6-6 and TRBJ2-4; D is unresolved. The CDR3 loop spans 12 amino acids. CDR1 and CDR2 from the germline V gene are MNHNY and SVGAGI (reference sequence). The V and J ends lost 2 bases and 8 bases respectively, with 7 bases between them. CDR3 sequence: CASSYPFDIQYF. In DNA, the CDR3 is TGTGCCAGCAGTTACCCCTTCGACATTCAGTACTTC.

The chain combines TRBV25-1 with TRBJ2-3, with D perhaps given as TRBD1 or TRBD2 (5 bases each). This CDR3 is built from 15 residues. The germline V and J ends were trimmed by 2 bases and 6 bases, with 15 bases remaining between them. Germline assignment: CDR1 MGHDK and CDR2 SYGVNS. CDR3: CASSESLPGTDTQYF. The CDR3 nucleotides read TGTGCCAGCAGTGAAAGTCTTCCAGGGACGGATACGCAGTATTTT.

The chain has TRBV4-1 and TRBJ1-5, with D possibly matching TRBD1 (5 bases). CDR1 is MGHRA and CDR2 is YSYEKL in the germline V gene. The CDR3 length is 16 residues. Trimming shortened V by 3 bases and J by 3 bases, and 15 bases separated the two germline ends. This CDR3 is CASSQGFGTVNQPQHF. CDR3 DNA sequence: TGCGCCAGCAGCCAGGGCTTCGGGACGGTCAATCAGCCCCAGCATTTT.

CDR3 DNA: TGCGCCAGCAGCCCAACGACAGGGAACACTGAAGCTTTCTTT. Amino acids: CASSPTTGNTEAFF. The chain is built from TRBV5-1 and TRBJ1-1; tentatively, D is TRBD1 (6 bases). CDR1 and CDR2 (germline): SGHRS, YFSETQ. The V gene lost 4 bases and the J gene lost 1 base, with 11 bases spanning the gap. This CDR3 spans 14 amino acids.

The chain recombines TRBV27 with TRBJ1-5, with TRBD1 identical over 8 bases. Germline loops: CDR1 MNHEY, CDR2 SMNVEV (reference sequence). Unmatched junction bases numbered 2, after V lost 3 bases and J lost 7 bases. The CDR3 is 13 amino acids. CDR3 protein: CASSLDRAQPQHF. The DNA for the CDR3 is TGTGCCAGCAGTTTGGACAGGGCCCAGCCCCAGCATTTT.

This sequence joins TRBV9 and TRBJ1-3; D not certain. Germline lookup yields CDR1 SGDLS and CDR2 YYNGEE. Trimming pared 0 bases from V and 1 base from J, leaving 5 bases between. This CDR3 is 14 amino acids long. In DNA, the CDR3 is TGTGCCAGCAGCGTAGTCAGTTCTGGAAACACCATATATTTT. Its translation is CASSVVSSGNTIYF.

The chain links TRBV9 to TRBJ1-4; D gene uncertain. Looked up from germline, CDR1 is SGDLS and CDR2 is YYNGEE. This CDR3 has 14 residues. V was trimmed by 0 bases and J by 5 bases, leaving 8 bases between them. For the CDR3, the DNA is TGTGCCAGCAGCGTAGGTACCCACAATGAAAAACTGTTTTTT. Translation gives CASSVGTHNEKLFF.

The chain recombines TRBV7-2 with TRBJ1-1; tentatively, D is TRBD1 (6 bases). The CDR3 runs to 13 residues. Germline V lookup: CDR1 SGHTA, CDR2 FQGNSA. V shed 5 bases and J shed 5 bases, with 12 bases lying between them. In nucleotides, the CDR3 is TGTGCCAGCAGCCTCACAGGGAGGACTGAAGCTTTCTTT. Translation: CASSLTGRTEAFF.

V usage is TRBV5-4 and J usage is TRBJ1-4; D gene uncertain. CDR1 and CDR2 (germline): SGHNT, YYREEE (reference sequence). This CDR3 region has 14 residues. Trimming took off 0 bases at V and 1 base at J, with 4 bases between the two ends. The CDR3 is CASSLGGTNEKLFF. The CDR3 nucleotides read TGTGCCAGCAGCTTGGGGGGAACTAATGAAAAACTGTTTTTT.

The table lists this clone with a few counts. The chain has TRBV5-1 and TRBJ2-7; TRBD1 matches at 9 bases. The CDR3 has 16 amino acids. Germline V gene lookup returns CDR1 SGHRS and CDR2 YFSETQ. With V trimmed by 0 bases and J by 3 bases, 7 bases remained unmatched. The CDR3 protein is CASSLAPGTGLYEQYF. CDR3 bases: TGCGCCAGCAGCTTGGCTCCCGGGACAGGGCTCTACGAGCAGTACTTC.

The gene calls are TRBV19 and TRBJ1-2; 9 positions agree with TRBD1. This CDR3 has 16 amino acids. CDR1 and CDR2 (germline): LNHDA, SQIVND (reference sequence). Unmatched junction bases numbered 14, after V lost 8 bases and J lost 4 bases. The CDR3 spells CASDGGGTGNPYGYTF. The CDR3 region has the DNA TGTGCCAGTGACGGGGGAGGGACAGGGAACCCCTATGGCTACACCTTC.

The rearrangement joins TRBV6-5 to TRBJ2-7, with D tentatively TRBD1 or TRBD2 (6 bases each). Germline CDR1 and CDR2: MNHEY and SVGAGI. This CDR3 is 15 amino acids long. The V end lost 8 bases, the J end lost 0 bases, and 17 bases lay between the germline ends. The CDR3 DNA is TGTGCCAGCGGGGCGCCCGGGGGCAGCTCCTACGAGCAGTACTTC. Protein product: CASGAPGGSSYEQYF.

CDR3 nucleotide sequence: TGTGCCAGCAGTTGGCGGACTAGCGGGAGCGCAGATACGCAGTATTTT. It specifies CASSWRTSGSADTQYF. The chain is built from TRBV27 and TRBJ2-3; 13 bases line up with TRBD2. The germline V gene encodes CDR1 MNHEY and CDR2 SMNVEV (reference sequence). The CDR3 runs 16 residues. V shed 4 bases, J shed 4 bases, and the junction held 5 bases outside the gene matches.

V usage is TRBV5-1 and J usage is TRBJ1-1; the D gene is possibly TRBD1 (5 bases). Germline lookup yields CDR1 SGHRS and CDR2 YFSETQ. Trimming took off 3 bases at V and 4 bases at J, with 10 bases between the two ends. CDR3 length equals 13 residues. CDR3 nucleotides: TGCGCCAGCAGCTGGGAGGGGAGCACTGAAGCTTTCTTT. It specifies CASSWEGSTEAFF.

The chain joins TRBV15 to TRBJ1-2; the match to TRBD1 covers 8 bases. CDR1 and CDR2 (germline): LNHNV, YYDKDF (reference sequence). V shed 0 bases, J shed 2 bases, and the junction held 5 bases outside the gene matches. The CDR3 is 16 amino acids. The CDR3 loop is CATSREPRTGNYGYTF. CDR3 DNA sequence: TGTGCCACCAGCAGAGAACCACGGACAGGGAACTATGGCTACACCTTC.

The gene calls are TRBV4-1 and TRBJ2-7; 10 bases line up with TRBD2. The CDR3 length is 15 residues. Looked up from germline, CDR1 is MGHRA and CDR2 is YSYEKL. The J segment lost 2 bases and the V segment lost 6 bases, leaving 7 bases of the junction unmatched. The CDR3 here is CASSRGLAGAYEQYF. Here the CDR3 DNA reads TGCGCCAGCAGTAGAGGGCTAGCGGGAGCCTACGAGCAGTACTTC.

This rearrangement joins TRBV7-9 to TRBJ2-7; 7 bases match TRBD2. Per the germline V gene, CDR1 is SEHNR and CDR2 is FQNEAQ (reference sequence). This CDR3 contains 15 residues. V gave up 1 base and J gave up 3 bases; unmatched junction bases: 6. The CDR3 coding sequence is TGTGCCAGCAGCTTAGGGCGGGGGACCTTCTACGAGCAGTACTTC. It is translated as CASSLGRGTFYEQYF.

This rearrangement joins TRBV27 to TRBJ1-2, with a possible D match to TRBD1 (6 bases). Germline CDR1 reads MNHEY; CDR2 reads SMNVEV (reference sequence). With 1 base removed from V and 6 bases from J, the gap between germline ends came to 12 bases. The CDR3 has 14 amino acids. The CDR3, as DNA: TGTGCCAGCAGTTTATTCCGGGACACTCATGGCTACACCTTC. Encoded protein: CASSLFRDTHGYTF.

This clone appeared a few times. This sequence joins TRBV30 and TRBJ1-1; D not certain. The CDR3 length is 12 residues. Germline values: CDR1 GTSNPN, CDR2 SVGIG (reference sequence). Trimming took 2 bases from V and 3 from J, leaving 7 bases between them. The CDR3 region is CAWSHRDTEAFF. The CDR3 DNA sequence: TGTGCCTGGAGTCACCGGGACACTGAAGCTTTCTTT.

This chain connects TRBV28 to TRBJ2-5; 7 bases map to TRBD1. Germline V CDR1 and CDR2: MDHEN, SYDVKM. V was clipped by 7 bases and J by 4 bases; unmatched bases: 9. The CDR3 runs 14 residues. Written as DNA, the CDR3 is TGTGCCAGCACTAGAGGGGGCCCAGTAGAGACCCAGTACTTC. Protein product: CASTRGGPVETQYF.

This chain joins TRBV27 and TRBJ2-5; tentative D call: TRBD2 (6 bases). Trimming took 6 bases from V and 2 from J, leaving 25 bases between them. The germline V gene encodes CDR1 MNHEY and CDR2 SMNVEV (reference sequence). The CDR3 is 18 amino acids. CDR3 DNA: TGTGCCAGCAGACCTCAAGCTCACTCGGGACTTCTACAAGAGACCCAGTACTTC. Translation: CASRPQAHSGLLQETQYF.

This CDR3 is CASSLWGRGGPNEKLFF. In DNA form, the CDR3 reads TGTGCCAGCAGTTTATGGGGGAGAGGGGGGCCGAATGAAAAACTGTTTTTT. V usage is TRBV28 and J usage is TRBJ1-4; D may be TRBD1 (6 bases). Per germline, CDR1 MDHEN and CDR2 SYDVKM. CDR3 length equals 17 residues. The germline V and J ends were trimmed by 0 bases and 5 bases, with 16 bases remaining between them. The full variable domain, with the rest looked up from reference TRBV28 and TRBJ1-4, is DVKVTQSSRYLVKRTGEKVFLECVQDMDHENMFWYRQDPGLGLRLIYFSYDVKMKEKGDIPEGYSVSREKKERFSLILESASTNQTSMYLCASSLWGRGGPNEKLFFGSGTQLSVL.

The DNA for the CDR3 is TGTGCCAGCAGTGGGACCACTGAGGAGCAGTACTTC. It codes for CASSGTTEEQYF. The rearrangement uses TRBV2 and TRBJ2-7; D gene unclear. From germline, CDR1 is SNHLY and CDR2 FYNNEI. Trimming cost V 4 bases and J 7 bases, with 11 bases left between them. The CDR3 extends over 12 amino acids. Full variable domain (remainder filled in from reference TRBV2 and TRBJ2-7): EPEVTQTPSHQVTQMGQEVILRCVPISNHLYFYWYRQILGQKVEFLVSFYNNEISEKSEIFDDQFSVERPDGSNFTLKIRSTKLEDSAMYFCASSGTTEEQYFGPGTRLTVT.